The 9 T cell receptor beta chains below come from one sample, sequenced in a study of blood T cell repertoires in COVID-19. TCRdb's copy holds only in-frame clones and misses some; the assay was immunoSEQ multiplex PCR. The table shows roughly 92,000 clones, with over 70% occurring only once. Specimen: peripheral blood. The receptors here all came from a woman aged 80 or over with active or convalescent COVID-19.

The CDR3 sequence: CASSDPVRGGTEAFF. CDR3 bases: TGTGCCAGCAGTGATCCGGTCAGGGGAGGGACTGAAGCTTTCTTT. This rearrangement joins TRBV2 to TRBJ1-1; D possibly corresponds to TRBD1 (6 bases). This CDR3 contains 15 residues. V lost 3 bases, J lost 5 bases, and 16 bases lay in between. CDR1 and CDR2 (germline): SNHLY, FYNNEI.

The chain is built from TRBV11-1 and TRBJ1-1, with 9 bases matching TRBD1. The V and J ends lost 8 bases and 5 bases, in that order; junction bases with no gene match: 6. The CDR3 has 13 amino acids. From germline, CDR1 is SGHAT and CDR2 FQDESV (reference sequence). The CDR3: CASARGQGTEAFF. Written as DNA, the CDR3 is TGTGCCAGCGCCCGCGGACAGGGGACTGAAGCTTTCTTT.

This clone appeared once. The chain's CDR3 is CASSSWTGGNYGYTF. CDR3 coding DNA: TGTGCCAGCAGTTCCTGGACAGGGGGAAACTATGGCTACACCTTC. The rearrangement joins TRBV28 to TRBJ1-2, with 10 positions matching TRBD1. J gave up 2 bases and V 4 bases, and 4 bases lay outside the gene matches. The V gene's germline CDR1 is MDHEN and CDR2 SYDVKM. The CDR3 is made up of 15 amino acids.

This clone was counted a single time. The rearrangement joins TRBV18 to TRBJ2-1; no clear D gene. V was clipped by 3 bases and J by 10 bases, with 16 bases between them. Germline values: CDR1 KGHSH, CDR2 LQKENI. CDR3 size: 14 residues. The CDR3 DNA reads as TGTGCCAGCTCACCGAACGACATAGGCCCCGAGCAGTTCTTC. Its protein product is CASSPNDIGPEQFF.

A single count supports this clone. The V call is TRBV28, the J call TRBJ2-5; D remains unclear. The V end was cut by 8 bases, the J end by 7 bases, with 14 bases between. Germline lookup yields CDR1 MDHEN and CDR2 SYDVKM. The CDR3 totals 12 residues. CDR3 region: CASYKEIGTQYF. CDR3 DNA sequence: TGTGCCAGCTATAAGGAGATAGGGACCCAGTACTTC.

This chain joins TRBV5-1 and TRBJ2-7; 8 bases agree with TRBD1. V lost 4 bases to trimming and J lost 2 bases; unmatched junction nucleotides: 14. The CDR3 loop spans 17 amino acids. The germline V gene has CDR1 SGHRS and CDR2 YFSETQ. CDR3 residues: CASSPSYMGTGAYEQYF. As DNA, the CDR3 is TGCGCCAGCAGCCCGTCGTATATGGGGACAGGAGCCTACGAGCAGTACTTC.

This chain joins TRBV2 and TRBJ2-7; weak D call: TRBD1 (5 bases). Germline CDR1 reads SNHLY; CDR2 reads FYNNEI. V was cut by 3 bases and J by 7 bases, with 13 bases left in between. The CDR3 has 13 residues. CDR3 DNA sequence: TGTGCCAGCAGTGAGCGGCAGGGTGGAGAGCAGTACTTC. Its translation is CASSERQGGEQYF.

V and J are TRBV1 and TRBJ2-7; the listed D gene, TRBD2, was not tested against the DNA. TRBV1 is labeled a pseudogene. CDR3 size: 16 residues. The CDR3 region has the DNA TGCACCAGCAGCCTAAGGTTGGTTAAGGGAGTCCACGAGCAGTACTTC. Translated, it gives CTSSLRLVKGVHEQYF.

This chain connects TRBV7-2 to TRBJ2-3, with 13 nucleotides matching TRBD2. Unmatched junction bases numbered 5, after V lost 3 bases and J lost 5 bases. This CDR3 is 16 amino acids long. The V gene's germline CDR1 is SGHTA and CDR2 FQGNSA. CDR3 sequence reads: CASSFTSGGAGDTQYF. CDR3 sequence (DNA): TGTGCCAGCAGCTTCACTAGCGGGGGGGCCGGAGATACGCAGTATTTT.